This T cell receptor (beta chain) came from a study of beta chain features in type 1 diabetes. Study-level points and caveats: PCR might favor shorter templates, but any such skew would affect patients and controls equally.

Purities over 95% were achieved in all sorted populations. The sequenced template was cDNA made from the entire isolated RNA. Average reads for naive, central memory and regulatory T cell samples were several million. Some clones are missing from TCRdb's copy, which holds only in-frame ones; the method was immunoSEQ multiplex PCR. The profile shows 130,000 to 150,000 clones, approximately 9.2% of them singletons. Regarding this clone: The antigen is undetermined.

Germline values: CDR1 MNHEY, CDR2 SVGAGI. The CDR3 has 11 amino acids. Trimming stripped 6 bases from V and 3 bases from J, with 5 bases between. The chain combines TRBV6-5 with TRBJ2-5, with no clear D. Sequenced material: central memory CD4+ T cells from blood. The sequence was collected from a man younger than 30 in good health. CDR3 bases: TGTGCCAGCAGCGTTAAAGAGACCCAGTACTTC. It encodes CASSVKETQYF.